This TCR beta chain was recorded in a study of shared clonotypes between healthy human individuals (dated by TCRdb to the early 2020s). Regarding the study in general: The cohort comprised a couple of women and a few men aged 18 to 49 years. Between about 0.8 and 9.5 billion PBMCs per donor were obtained by leukapheresis. Libraries were prepared and TCR repertoires were sequenced by different laboratories using diverse techniques, in order to increase sequencing depth and limit assay-specific biases. For each donor, CD4 naive and CD4 memory were each given three plates, CD8 naive was given two plates, and CD8 memory was given one plate. To estimate repertoire size and how much clonotypes are shared between individuals, the study performed deep sequencing of blood TCR repertoires from about five healthy adults.

Using the deep immunoSEQ assay, TCR CDR3 regions were amplified from genomic DNA by multiplex PCR. Genomic DNA extracted from each cell subset was distributed evenly over all wells of several immunoSEQ 96-well plates, and each plate served as one replicate. Each replicate PCR for sorted subsets received around 210 ng genomic DNA, equal to about 30,000 T cell genomes. The purified libraries were quantified using a Qubit 3.0 fluorometer, sized with a Bioanalyzer 2100, and then quantified again using the KAPA Library Quantification kit. A separate single-read 150-cycle Illumina NextSeq 550 flow cell was used to sequence each immunoSEQ 96-well plate. Processing in the source paper ran as follows. Because the immunoSEQ output held only junctional sequences and lacked quality scores, the filtering could not match the filtering applied to full-length reads. Sequences were annotated with PyIR, a Python wrapper for IgBLAST v1.9, using IMGT germline references to assign V/J genes and CDR3. Reads with weak V/J assignments (E-value above 1e-6), missing CDR3, stop codons, out-of-frame junctions, or ambiguous translated residues were removed. V3J clonotypes were defined as sequences sharing an identical inferred V gene, J gene, and CDR3 amino acid sequence. The percentage overlap between two repertoires was calculated by dividing the number of shared unique clonotypes by the size of the smaller repertoire. Repertoire richness was assessed with RTK rarefaction, the Chao1 estimator, and Recon v2.1 estimates of unobserved clonotypes. Generation probabilities were computed with OLGA for all TCRbeta clonotypes obtained by the gDNA method from a few donors. TCRdb obtained this table from immuneACCESS and retained in-frame rearrangements with V and J assigned. These tables miss some clones; where compared with another copy, unresolved V genes account for less than half of the shortfall, and the remainder is unexplained. From that table come the V and J calls and clone size; the DNA was used to work out D and trimming. Across this sample there are about 2.4 million clones, with approximately 94% seen only once. The top ten clones comprise more than 0.35% of the sample.

As encoded in the germline V gene, CDR1 is SGHRS while CDR2 is YFSETQ. The CDR3, from cysteine to phenylalanine, totals 14 residues. Only CDR3 DNA is held: 42 bases, read in frame from base 1. At the junction V is shortened by 4 bases and J by 6 bases; bases outside the gene matches: 6. As regards this clone: The clone's antigen remains unknown. Nothing much larger sits one base from this clone, and base qualities are not available.

Study-wide findings and limitations: Sampling was restricted to blood, and TCR repertoires in tissues likely differ from the TCR repertoires found in blood. Pairwise subsampling led to the expectation that sequencing depth would affect the degree of clonotype sharing among donors. Sharing across a handful of donors was observed for approximately 4.6% of naive CD4, less than 4% of naive CD8, over 2% of memory CD4, and around 0.42% of memory CD8 clonotypes. Larger estimated clonotype richness was generally found for naive subsets than for memory subsets. Compared with non-shared clonotypes, the clonotypes found in all four sorted-subset donors had higher generation probabilities. Incomplete sequencing was indicated by rarefaction of sorted-subset datasets, despite the large sequencing depth. Because the study included a small number of donors, the genetic and exposure-history diversity represented was limited.

The donors were healthy, HIV-negative adults who had no recently reported acute infections or vaccinations. Every donor was a Caucasian adult residing in Nashville, Tennessee, USA. CD4+ T cells were enriched by magnetic negative selection; naive cells were then positively selected on CD45RA, and the negative fraction formed the memory subset. After blood collection by leukapheresis, PBMCs were isolated using Ficoll-Histopaque density gradient centrifugation and then cryopreserved in the vapor phase of liquid nitrogen. Purity and quantity of every magnetically sorted T cell population were checked by analytical flow cytometry. From each sorted fraction, genomic DNA was isolated and quantified by UV absorbance on a Nanodrop 2000c.

This clonotype was obtained from a man aged 18-30 years in good health. Some clones in this sample may be carry-over from other donors' samples. Sample: naive CD4+ T cells from PBMCs. The sample's cell subset or site label is to be understood as: CD45RA+ positively selected. The chain is made from TRBV5-1 and TRBJ1-1; 10 central nucleotides agree with TRBD1. The CDR3 region: CASSGGTGDSEAFF. In nucleotide form, the sequence is TGCGCCAGCAGCGGAGGGACAGGGGACTCTGAAGCTTTCTTT.